This record concerns one T cell receptor (beta chain) sequence. This clone was counted between two and nine times. Its antigen is unknown. Germline is not matched at one junction end, which may reflect a read error. These data belong to a study of metastatic and nonmetastatic thyroid tumors (dated by TCRdb to the early 2020s). Regarding the research as a whole: Repertoires were compared across peripheral blood and tumor or nodule tissue samples from malignant and benign thyroid patients. Study-level results and caveats: In both blood and tumor samples, TCR beta diversity was reported to be significantly higher in malignant tumors than in benign nodules.

The CDR3 runs 12 amino acids, cysteine and phenylalanine included. The CDR3 DNA has 36 bases and is translated from base 1. The germline V gene provides CDR1 SGDLS and CDR2 YYNGEE. Library preparation was by PCR. Instrument on record: Illumina HiSeq 4000. High-throughput sequencing was used to profile the TCR beta-chain CDR3 region of each patient. As for how the authors treated the data: Drawing on CDR3 differences between clinicopathological groups, the researchers built a classifier meant to tell apart patients with distant-metastatic papillary thyroid cancer. The Shannon index was used to measure repertoire diversity, and the Morisita-Horn index was used to measure how similar tumor and blood repertoires were. The public reads were run again by TCRdb, first through fastp at Q25 and then through MiXCR, and only productive beta chains were kept. The V and J calls shown here were made by TCRdb, not taken from the authors' results. The sample table holds just under 9,500 clones, of which around 32% were seen once. Around 16% of the sample is in the top ten clones.

None of the patients had been given any treatment before thyroid surgery. The study retrospectively analysed patient clinical samples collected from about 2012 to 2019 using T-cell receptor beta sequencing. The clonotype was recovered from a female donor with papillary thyroid cancer or a benign thyroid nodule (not recorded which). Some clones in this sample may be carry-over from other donors' samples. The sequencing sample was made of adjacent normal tissue. The V gene is TRBV9 and the J gene is TRBJ2-3, with no confident D gene call. The nucleotide sequence is given as TGTGCCAGCAGCGCGGGCACAGCTACGCAGTATTTT. Translation gives CASSAGTATQYF.